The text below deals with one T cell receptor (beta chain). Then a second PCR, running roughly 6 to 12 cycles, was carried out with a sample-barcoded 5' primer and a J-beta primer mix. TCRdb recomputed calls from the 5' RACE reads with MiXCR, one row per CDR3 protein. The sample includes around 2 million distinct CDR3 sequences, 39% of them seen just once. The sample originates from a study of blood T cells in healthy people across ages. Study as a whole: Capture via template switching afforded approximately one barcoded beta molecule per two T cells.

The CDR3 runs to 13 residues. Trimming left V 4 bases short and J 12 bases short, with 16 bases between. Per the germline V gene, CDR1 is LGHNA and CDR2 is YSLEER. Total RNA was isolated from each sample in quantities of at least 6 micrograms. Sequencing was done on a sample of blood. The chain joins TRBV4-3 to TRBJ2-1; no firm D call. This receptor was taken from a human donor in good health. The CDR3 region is CASSRDTLLGQFF. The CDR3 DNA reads TGCGCCAGCAGCCGTGACACGCTGCTAGGGCAGTTCTTC.